This paragraph reports one T cell receptor (beta chain). The Seattle patients joined while their infection was active and were tracked longitudinally afterward. This sample stems from a study of blood T cell repertoires in COVID-19. Looking at the study overall: Collection of acute and convalescent COVID-19 samples took place in the United States, Italy and Spain. PBMCs, B-cell-depleted T cells, or T cells were the source of the cDNA or gDNA that made up the material.

Original processing methods: Reference gene primer amplification gave nucleated cell count estimates. The assay was immunoSEQ multiplex PCR, and TCRdb's table has in-frame clones only and misses some. From that table come the V and J calls and clone size; the DNA was used to work out D and trimming. The top ten clones hold roughly 7.1% of a sample with about 400,000 clones, about 86% of them seen once. The material sequenced was peripheral blood. The sequence was collected from a woman aged 60 to 75 with COVID-19, enrolled during active disease.

The CDR3 nucleotides read TGTGCCAGCACCCTAGGGGGGGGTCAGCCCCAGCATTTT. It encodes CASTLGGGQPQHF. The chain recombines TRBV7-2 with TRBJ1-5; perhaps TRBD1 as D (6 bases). CDR3 length: 13 residues. The germline V gene has CDR1 SGHTA and CDR2 FQGNSA. V gave up 7 bases and J gave up 6 bases, with 13 bases separating them. Full variable domain (missing parts from reference TRBV7-2 and TRBJ1-5): GAGVSQSPSNKVTEKGKDVELRCDPISGHTALYWYRQSLGQGLEFLIYFQGNSAPDKSGLPSDRFSAERTGGSVSTLTIQRTQQEDSAVYLCASTLGGGQPQHFGDGTRLSIL.